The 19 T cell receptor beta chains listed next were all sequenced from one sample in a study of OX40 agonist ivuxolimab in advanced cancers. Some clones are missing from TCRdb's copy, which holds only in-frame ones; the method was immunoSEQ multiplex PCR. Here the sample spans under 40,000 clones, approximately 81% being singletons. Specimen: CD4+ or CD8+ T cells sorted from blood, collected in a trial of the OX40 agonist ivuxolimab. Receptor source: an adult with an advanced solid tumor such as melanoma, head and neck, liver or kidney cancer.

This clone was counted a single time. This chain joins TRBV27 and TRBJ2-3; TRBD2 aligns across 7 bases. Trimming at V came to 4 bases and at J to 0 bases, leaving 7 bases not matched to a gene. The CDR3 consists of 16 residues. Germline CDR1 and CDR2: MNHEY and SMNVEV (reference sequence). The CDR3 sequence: CASSYKTSTSTDTQYF. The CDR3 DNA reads TGTGCCAGCAGTTACAAGACTAGCACCAGCACAGATACGCAGTATTTT.

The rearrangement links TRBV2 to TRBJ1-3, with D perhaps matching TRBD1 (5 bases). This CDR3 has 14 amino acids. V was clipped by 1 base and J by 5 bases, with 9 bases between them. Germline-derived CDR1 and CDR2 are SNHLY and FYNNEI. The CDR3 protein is CASSEGAGRNTIYF. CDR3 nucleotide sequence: TGTGCCAGCAGTGAAGGAGCGGGACGAAACACCATATATTTT.

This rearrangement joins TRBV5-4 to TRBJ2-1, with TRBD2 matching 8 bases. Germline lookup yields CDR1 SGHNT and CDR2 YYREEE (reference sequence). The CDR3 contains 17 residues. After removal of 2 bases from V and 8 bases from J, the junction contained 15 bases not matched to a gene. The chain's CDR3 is CASSLTAGGQREDEQFF. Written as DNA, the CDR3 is TGTGCCAGCAGCTTAACGGCGGGGGGCCAAAGGGAGGATGAGCAGTTCTTC.

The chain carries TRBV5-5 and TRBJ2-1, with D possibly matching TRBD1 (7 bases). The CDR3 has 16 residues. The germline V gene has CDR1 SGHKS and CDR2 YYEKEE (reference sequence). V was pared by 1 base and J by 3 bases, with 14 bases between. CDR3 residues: CASSLPRQGGYNEQFF. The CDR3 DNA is TGTGCCAGCAGCTTGCCCCGGCAGGGGGGCTACAATGAGCAGTTCTTC. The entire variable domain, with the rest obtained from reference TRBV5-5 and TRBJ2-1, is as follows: DAGVTQSPTHLIKTRGQQVTLRCSPISGHKSVSWYQQVLGQGPQFIFQYYEKEERGRGNFPDRFSARQFPNYSSELNVNALLLGDSALYLCASSLPRQGGYNEQFFGPGTRLTVL.

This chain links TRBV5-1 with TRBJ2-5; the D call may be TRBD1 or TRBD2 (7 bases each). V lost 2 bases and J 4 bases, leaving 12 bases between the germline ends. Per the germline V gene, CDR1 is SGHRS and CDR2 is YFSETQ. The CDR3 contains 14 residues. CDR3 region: CASSFDREGETQYF. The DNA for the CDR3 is TGCGCCAGCAGCTTTGACAGGGAGGGAGAGACCCAGTACTTC.

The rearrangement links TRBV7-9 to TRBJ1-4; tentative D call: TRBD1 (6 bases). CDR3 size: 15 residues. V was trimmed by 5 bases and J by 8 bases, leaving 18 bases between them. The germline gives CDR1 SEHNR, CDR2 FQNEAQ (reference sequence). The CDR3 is CASSHGGRQEEKLFF. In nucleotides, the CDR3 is TGTGCCAGCAGCCATGGGGGGAGACAGGAAGAAAAACTGTTTTTT.

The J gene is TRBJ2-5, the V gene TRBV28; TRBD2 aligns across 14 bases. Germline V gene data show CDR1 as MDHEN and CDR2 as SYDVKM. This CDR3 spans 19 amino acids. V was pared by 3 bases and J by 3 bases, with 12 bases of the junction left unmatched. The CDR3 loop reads CASSFSIRLAGGLKETQYF. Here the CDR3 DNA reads TGTGCCAGCAGTTTCTCTATCCGACTAGCGGGAGGGTTAAAAGAGACCCAGTACTTC.

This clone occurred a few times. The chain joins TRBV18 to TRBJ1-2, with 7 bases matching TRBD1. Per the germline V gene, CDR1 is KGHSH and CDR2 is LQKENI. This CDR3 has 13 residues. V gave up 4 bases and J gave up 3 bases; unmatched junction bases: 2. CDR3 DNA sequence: TGTGCCAGCTCACTTGGGACAGACTATGGCTACACCTTC. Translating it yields CASSLGTDYGYTF. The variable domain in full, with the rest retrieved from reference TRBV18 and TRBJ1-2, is NAGVMQNPRHLVRRRGQEARLRCSPMKGHSHVYWYRQLPEEGLKFMVYLQKENIIDESGMPKERFSAEFPKEGPSILRIQQVVRGDSAAYFCASSLGTDYGYTFGSGTRLTVV.

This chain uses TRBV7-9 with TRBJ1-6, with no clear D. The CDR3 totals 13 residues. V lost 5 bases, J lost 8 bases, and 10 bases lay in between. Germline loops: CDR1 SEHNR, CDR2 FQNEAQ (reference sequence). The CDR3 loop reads CASSMKRDSPLHF. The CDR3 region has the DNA TGTGCCAGCAGCATGAAGAGGGATTCACCCCTCCACTTT.

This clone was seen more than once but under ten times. The CDR3 region is CASSSNRVWGYTF. In nucleotides, the CDR3 is TGTGCCAGCAGCTCTAACAGGGTATGGGGCTACACCTTC. This chain connects TRBV13 to TRBJ1-2; maybe TRBD1 (6 bases). The CDR3 runs 13 residues. The germline gives CDR1 PRHDT, CDR2 FYEKMQ (reference sequence). Trimming took 4 bases from V and 8 from J, leaving 14 bases between them.

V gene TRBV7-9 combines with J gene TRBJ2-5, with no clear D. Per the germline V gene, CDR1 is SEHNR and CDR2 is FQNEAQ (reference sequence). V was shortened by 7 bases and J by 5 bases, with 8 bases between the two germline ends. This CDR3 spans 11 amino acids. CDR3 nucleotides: TGTGCCAGCACCCCTGGGGAGACCCAGTACTTC. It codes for CASTPGETQYF.

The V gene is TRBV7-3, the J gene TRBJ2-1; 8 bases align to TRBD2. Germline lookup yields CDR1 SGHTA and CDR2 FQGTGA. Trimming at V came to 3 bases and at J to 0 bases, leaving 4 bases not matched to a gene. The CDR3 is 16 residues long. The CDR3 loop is CASSFSGGSSYNEQFF. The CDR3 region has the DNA TGTGCCAGCAGCTTTTCGGGAGGGAGCTCCTACAATGAGCAGTTCTTC.

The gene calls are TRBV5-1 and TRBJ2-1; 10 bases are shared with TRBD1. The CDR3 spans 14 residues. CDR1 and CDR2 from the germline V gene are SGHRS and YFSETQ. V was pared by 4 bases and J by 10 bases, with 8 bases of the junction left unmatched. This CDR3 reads CASSARQGAGEQFF. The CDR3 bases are TGCGCCAGCAGCGCGCGACAGGGGGCAGGAGAGCAGTTCTTC.

Here the CDR3 reads CASSARQGPNQPQHF. The CDR3 DNA is TGTGCCAGTAGTGCAAGACAGGGACCTAATCAGCCCCAGCATTTT. The chain is built from TRBV19 and TRBJ1-5, with 7 bases identical to TRBD1. V was clipped by 5 bases and J by 4 bases; unmatched bases: 8. The CDR3 loop spans 15 amino acids. The germline CDR1 and CDR2 sequences are LNHDA and SQIVND (reference sequence).

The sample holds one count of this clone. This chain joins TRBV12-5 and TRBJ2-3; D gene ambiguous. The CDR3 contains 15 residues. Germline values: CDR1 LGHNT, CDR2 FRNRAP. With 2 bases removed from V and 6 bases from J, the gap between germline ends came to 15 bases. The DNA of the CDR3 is TGTGCTAGTGGTTTGTCCTATAGCCTGAAGGATACGCAGTATTTT. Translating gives CASGLSYSLKDTQYF.

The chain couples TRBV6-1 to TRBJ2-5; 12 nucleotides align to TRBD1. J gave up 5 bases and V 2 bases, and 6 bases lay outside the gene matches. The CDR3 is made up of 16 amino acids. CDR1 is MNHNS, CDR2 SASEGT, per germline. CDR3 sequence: CASSEPGQGAWETQYF. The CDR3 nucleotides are TGTGCCAGCAGTGAACCGGGACAGGGGGCATGGGAGACCCAGTACTTC.

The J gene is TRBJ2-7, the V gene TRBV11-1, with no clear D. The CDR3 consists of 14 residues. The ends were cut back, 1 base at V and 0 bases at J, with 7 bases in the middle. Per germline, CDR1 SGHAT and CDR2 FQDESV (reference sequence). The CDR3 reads CASSLEVVSYEQYF. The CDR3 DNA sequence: TGTGCCAGCAGCTTAGAAGTGGTCTCCTACGAGCAGTACTTC.

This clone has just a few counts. CDR3 in amino acids: CASSPGTHYNEQFF. In DNA form, the CDR3 reads TGCGCCAGTAGCCCCGGGACTCACTACAATGAGCAGTTCTTC. The chain recombines TRBV5-1 with TRBJ2-1; possibly TRBD2 for D (6 bases). Germline assignment: CDR1 SGHRS and CDR2 YFSETQ. This CDR3 region has 14 residues. V was shortened by 8 bases and J by 3 bases, with 15 bases between the two germline ends.

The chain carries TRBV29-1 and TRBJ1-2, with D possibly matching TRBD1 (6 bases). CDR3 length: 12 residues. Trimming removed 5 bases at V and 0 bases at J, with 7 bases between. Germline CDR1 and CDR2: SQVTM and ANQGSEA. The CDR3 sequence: CSVYRANYGYTF. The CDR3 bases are TGCAGCGTTTACAGGGCTAACTATGGCTACACCTTC.